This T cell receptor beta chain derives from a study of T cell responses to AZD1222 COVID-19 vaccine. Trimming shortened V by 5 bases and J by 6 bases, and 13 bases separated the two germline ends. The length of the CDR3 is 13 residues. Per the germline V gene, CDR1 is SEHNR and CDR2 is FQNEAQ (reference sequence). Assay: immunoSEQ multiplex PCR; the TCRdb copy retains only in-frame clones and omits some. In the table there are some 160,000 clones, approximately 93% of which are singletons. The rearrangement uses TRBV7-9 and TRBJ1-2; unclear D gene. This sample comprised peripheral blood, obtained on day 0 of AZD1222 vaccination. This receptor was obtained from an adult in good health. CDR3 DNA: TGTGCCAGCAGCCCACTAGCCCAAGATGGCTACACCTTC. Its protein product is CASSPLAQDGYTF.